Below, 30 T cell receptor beta chains from the same sample are listed, as sequenced in a study of CD8 T cells in ankylosing spondylitis. TCRdb ran MiXCR on the 5' RACE reads and lists one entry per CDR3 protein. The data show 200,000 to 250,000 distinct CDR3 sequences, roughly 18% seen once. General study findings and limits: Within ankylosing spondylitis blood, a TCR beta motif made up of roughly eight highly homologous variants appeared to be characteristic.

No antigen has been identified for these receptors. The sample consisted of blood, either unsorted or a sorted T cell fraction (not recorded which). The origin of the receptors is a male donor with ankylosing spondylitis.

This clonotype came up many times. This chain connects TRBV6-4 to TRBJ2-1; D remains ambiguous. The CDR3 runs 13 residues. Germline V gene lookup returns CDR1 MRHNA and CDR2 SNTAGT. Trimming shortened V by 2 bases and J by 5 bases, and 7 bases separated the two germline ends. CDR3 residues: CASSDEFHNEQFF. The CDR3 DNA reads as TGTGCCAGCAGTGACGAGTTCCACAATGAGCAGTTCTTC.

The chain has TRBV7-8 and TRBJ1-2; D is unresolved. V lost 3 bases and J 6 bases, leaving 20 bases between the germline ends. The CDR3 contains 16 residues. Germline CDR1 SGHVS, CDR2 FQNEAQ. CDR3 in DNA: TGTGCCAGCAGCTTCCTCTTGCACACAGAAGAGGATGGCTACACCTTC. Its protein product is CASSFLLHTEEDGYTF. The variable domain in full, completed from reference TRBV7-8 and TRBJ1-2, reads GAGVSQSPRYKVAKRGQDVALRCDPISGHVSLFWYQQALGQGPEFLTYFQNEAQLDKSGLPSDRFFAERPEGSVSTLKIQRTQQEDSAVYLCASSFLLHTEEDGYTFGSGTRLTVV.

This clonotype has only a few counts. The chain joins TRBV4-1 to TRBJ2-7; a possible D gene is TRBD2 (6 bases). The CDR3 covers 16 residues. Trimming pared 0 bases from V and 1 base from J, leaving 13 bases between. CDR1 is MGHRA, CDR2 YSYEKL, per germline. CDR3 loop: CASSQEGQRGSYEQYF. The CDR3 nucleotides are TGCGCCAGCAGCCAAGAAGGGCAACGGGGGTCCTACGAGCAGTACTTC.

The chain couples TRBV6-5 to TRBJ2-7; possibly TRBD1 for D (6 bases). Germline V gene lookup returns CDR1 MNHEY and CDR2 SVGAGI. The length of the CDR3 is 15 residues. V lost 4 bases, J lost 4 bases, and 17 bases lay in between. In DNA form, the CDR3 reads TGTGCCAGCAGTTGGCGACAGGACTCCTCTTACGAGCAGTACTTC. Residues: CASSWRQDSSYEQYF.

V usage is TRBV19 and J usage is TRBJ2-7; 8 nucleotides align to TRBD2. The CDR3 totals 14 residues. In germline, CDR1 is LNHDA, CDR2 SQIVND (reference sequence). Trimming cost V 10 bases and J 2 bases; bases outside gene matches: 10. CDR3 sequence (DNA): TGTGCCACGTCCGGGGGGACTAGTACCTACGAGCAGTACTTC. Protein sequence: CATSGGTSTYEQYF.

The V and J genes are TRBV5-1 and TRBJ2-7; D remains unclear. Trimming removed 4 bases at V and 2 bases at J, with 13 bases between. The CDR3 is 14 amino acids. In germline, CDR1 is SGHRS, CDR2 YFSETQ. This CDR3 is CASSTSGMPYEQYF. The CDR3, as DNA: TGCGCCAGCAGCACAAGTGGGATGCCCTACGAGCAGTACTTC.

The CDR3 DNA is TGTGCCAGCAGCAGGAACCCGGGACTAGCGGCCCCGGAGGGGGTCCGCACAGATACGCAGTATTTT. It translates to CASSRNPGLAAPEGVRTDTQYF. The rearrangement links TRBV21-1 to TRBJ2-3; the table calls TRBD2, which could not be checked here. TRBV21-1 represents a pseudogene. The length of the CDR3 is 22 residues.

This clonotype occurred a few times. The chain links TRBV28 to TRBJ2-7, with 8 positions matching TRBD2. The J segment lost 3 bases and the V segment lost 3 bases, leaving 7 bases of the junction unmatched. The CDR3 consists of 15 residues. From germline, CDR1 is MDHEN and CDR2 SYDVKM. CDR3 sequence reads: CASSLVSGSIYEQYF. The CDR3 DNA sequence: TGTGCCAGCAGTTTGGTGAGCGGGAGTATCTACGAGCAGTACTTC.

This clonotype turned up a few times. The gene calls are TRBV7-8 and TRBJ2-5, with D possibly TRBD2 on 5 matching bases. CDR3 size: 14 residues. Germline-derived CDR1 and CDR2 are SGHVS and FQNEAQ. The CDR3 spells CAFSMGVGQETQYF. In DNA, the CDR3 is TGTGCATTCTCGATGGGAGTAGGCCAAGAGACCCAGTACTTC.

This clonotype showed up just once. The rearrangement links TRBV6-5 to TRBJ2-7; the D gene is possibly TRBD1 (5 bases). The CDR3 contains 13 residues. Germline V CDR1 and CDR2: MNHEY, SVGAGI. V lost 0 bases and J lost 12, with 15 bases in between. The CDR3 region is CASSYSLDSTLYF. The CDR3 region has the DNA TGTGCCAGCAGTTACTCCCTCGACAGCACTTTGTACTTC.

There are a few counts of this clonotype. The chain uses TRBV5-4 and TRBJ2-7; TRBD2 aligns across 7 bases. Germline values: CDR1 SGHNT, CDR2 YYREEE (reference sequence). Trimming took 4 bases from V and 6 from J; bases not matched to a gene: 13. This CDR3 spans 15 amino acids. The chain's CDR3 is CASSPVGGSSGEQYF. CDR3 sequence (DNA): TGTGCCAGCAGCCCCGTGGGCGGGAGCTCCGGCGAGCAGTACTTC.

Worth noting for this clonotype: Germline and junction disagree at one end, which may indicate a read error. The chain links TRBV4-2 to TRBJ1-5, with D uncertain. The germline gives CDR1 LGHNA, CDR2 YNFKEQ. The CDR3 sequence is 15 residues long. The CDR3 is CASSQALDSNQPQHF. The CDR3 nucleotides read TGTGCAAGCAGCCAAGCACTGGATAGCAATCAGCCCCAGCATTTT.

This clonotype came up a few times. This rearrangement joins TRBV20-1 to TRBJ2-1; the match to TRBD2 covers 9 bases. Germline values: CDR1 DFQATT, CDR2 SNEGSKA (reference sequence). The CDR3 length is 16 residues. Trimming took 2 bases from V and 2 from J; bases not matched to a gene: 7. CDR3 amino acids: CSARTPSGVTYNEQFF. DNA for the CDR3: TGCAGTGCTAGAACCCCTAGCGGGGTCACCTACAATGAGCAGTTCTTC.

This clonotype was counted a few times. The junction departs from the called germline gene at one end, perhaps through a read error. The V call is TRBV10-3, the J call TRBJ2-7; D unresolved. This CDR3 region has 12 residues. Looked up from germline, CDR1 is ENHRY and CDR2 is SYGVKD. The CDR3 here is CATNSDGYEQHF. In nucleotides, the CDR3 is TGTGCCACCAACTCGGACGGCTACGAGCAGCACTTC.

This clonotype came up a few times. This rearrangement joins TRBV3-1 to TRBJ2-1; 13 positions agree with TRBD2. After removal of 2 bases from V and 0 bases from J, the junction contained 7 bases not matched to a gene. This CDR3 has 19 residues. Germline lookup yields CDR1 LGHDT and CDR2 YNNKEL (reference sequence). CDR3 residues: CASSQITSGRAVSYNEQFF. The CDR3 DNA follows: TGTGCCAGCAGCCAAATTACTAGCGGGAGGGCCGTCTCCTACAATGAGCAGTTCTTC.

This clonotype was observed a handful of times. The chain's CDR3 is CASSRDRESYEQYF. The CDR3, as DNA: TGTGCCAGCAGCCGGGACAGGGAGTCCTACGAGCAGTACTTC. The rearrangement uses TRBV5-5 and TRBJ2-7; 9 bases are a match to TRBD1. Germline V gene lookup returns CDR1 SGHKS and CDR2 YYEKEE (reference sequence). The trim removed 4 bases at V and 1 base at J, leaving 3 bases unmatched. The CDR3 is made up of 14 amino acids.

This clonotype was counted many times. This chain connects TRBV12-3 or TRBV12-4 to TRBJ2-3; weak D call: TRBD2 (6 bases). The CDR3 loop spans 15 amino acids. Trimming removed 6 bases at V and 2 bases at J, with 15 bases between. The DNA of the CDR3 is TGTGCCAGCAGAGTTTTGGGGCGGGACACAGATACGCAGTATTTT. Encoded protein: CASRVLGRDTDTQYF.

This clonotype was detected only a few times. V usage is TRBV27 and J usage is TRBJ2-7; 11 bases line up with TRBD2. V trimming: 5 bases; J trimming: 5 bases; junction bases outside the gene matches: 11. This CDR3 is 16 amino acids long. Germline CDR1 is MNHEY and CDR2 is SMNVEV (reference sequence). CDR3 nucleotides: TGTGCCAGCAGTCAGCCCCGGCTAGCGGGAGGTAACGAGCAGTACTTC. It codes for CASSQPRLAGGNEQYF.

This clonotype was seen more than once but under ten times. The chain carries TRBV27 and TRBJ2-3; 9 bases are shared with TRBD2. Germline V gene lookup returns CDR1 MNHEY and CDR2 SMNVEV (reference sequence). The length of the CDR3 is 15 residues. J was trimmed by 5 bases and V by 4 bases; bases with no gene match: 7. CDR3 sequence reads: CASSYGGGALDTQYF. Written as DNA, the CDR3 is TGTGCCAGCAGTTACGGCGGGGGGGCCCTAGATACGCAGTATTTT.

This clonotype showed up many times. The CDR3 loop is CASSPGQGYSPLHF. In DNA form, the CDR3 reads TGTGCCAGCAGTCCGGGACAGGGGTATTCACCCCTCCACTTT. V is TRBV12-3 or TRBV12-4 and J is TRBJ1-6; 10 nucleotides line up with TRBD1. The CDR3 has 14 residues. V lost 5 bases and J lost 8; bases outside the gene matches: 3.

This clonotype was picked up a small number of times. The chain combines TRBV12-3 or TRBV12-4 with TRBJ2-7, with D perhaps TRBD2 (5 bases). The CDR3 has 15 residues. The germline V and J ends were trimmed by 4 bases and 4 bases, with 17 bases remaining between them. CDR3 sequence reads: CASSSDLAGPYEQYF. In nucleotides, the CDR3 is TGTGCCAGCAGTTCCGACCTAGCTGGTCCTTACGAGCAGTACTTC.

This clonotype appeared a few times. This chain connects TRBV4-1 to TRBJ2-3; possibly TRBD1 for D (5 bases). CDR1 is MGHRA and CDR2 is YSYEKL in the germline V gene. Trimming cost V 2 bases and J 0 bases, with 18 bases left between them. The CDR3 has 18 residues. The CDR3 region has the DNA TGCGCCAGCAGCCAACATACAGGAGTATTAACTAGCACAGATACGCAGTATTTT. Translation gives CASSQHTGVLTSTDTQYF.

This clonotype was found many times. The chain has TRBV4-1 and TRBJ2-7; D is uncertain. V shed 4 bases and J shed 7 bases, with 17 bases lying between them. The CDR3 consists of 14 residues. The V gene's germline CDR1 is MGHRA and CDR2 YSYEKL. The CDR3 region is CASSPLGDWQEQYF. In nucleotides, the CDR3 is TGCGCCAGCAGCCCTCTCGGAGACTGGCAAGAGCAGTACTTC.

The chain's CDR3 is CASSQTETDSPSYNEQFF. In DNA form, the CDR3 reads TGTGCCAGCTCACAAACGGAGACCGACAGTCCCTCCTACAATGAGCAGTTCTTC. The chain recombines TRBV18 with TRBJ2-1; D perhaps matches TRBD1 (5 bases). Trimming removed 4 bases at V and 0 bases at J, with 19 bases between. The CDR3 sequence is 18 residues long. Germline V gives CDR1 KGHSH, CDR2 LQKENI. Based on the CDR3 plus reference TRBV18 and TRBJ2-1, the full variable domain is NAGVMQNPRHLVRRRGQEARLRCSPMKGHSHVYWYRQLPEEGLKFMVYLQKENIIDESGMPKERFSAEFPKEGPSILRIQQVVRGDSAAYFCASSQTETDSPSYNEQFFGPGTRLTVL.

This sequence joins TRBV15 and TRBJ2-7; D is perhaps TRBD1 (6 bases). The CDR3 is 13 residues long. V was shortened by 4 bases and J by 0 bases, with 7 bases between the two germline ends. Germline V lookup: CDR1 LNHNV, CDR2 YYDKDF (reference sequence). Here the CDR3 reads CATSKDSSYEQYF. The CDR3 bases are TGTGCCACCAGCAAGGACAGCTCCTACGAGCAGTACTTC.

In this sample, this clonotype turned up a few times. The chain combines TRBV28 with TRBJ2-7, with a tentative D call TRBD1 (5 bases). V dropped 8 bases and J dropped 6 bases, with 20 bases sitting between them. From germline, CDR1 is MDHEN and CDR2 SYDVKM. The CDR3 extends over 14 amino acids. DNA for the CDR3: TGTGCCAGCGGGGCTAGAGGCTCACCTGTCGAGCAGTACTTC. It codes for CASGARGSPVEQYF. The full variable domain, with the rest looked up from reference TRBV28 and TRBJ2-7, is DVKVTQSSRYLVKRTGEKVFLECVQDMDHENMFWYRQDPGLGLRLIYFSYDVKMKEKGDIPEGYSVSREKKERFSLILESASTNQTSMYLCASGARGSPVEQYFGPGTRLTVT.

This clonotype has just a few counts. The chain links TRBV7-6 to TRBJ2-3; D is possibly TRBD1 (5 bases). Trimming removed 2 bases at V and 4 bases at J, with 10 bases between. CDR3 size: 14 residues. The germline V gene encodes CDR1 SGHVS and CDR2 FNYEAQ. DNA of the CDR3: TGTGCCAGCAGCTTATTAGTGACAGCAGATACGCAGTATTTT. This translates into CASSLLVTADTQYF.

The chain has TRBV20-1 and TRBJ2-7; 7 bases map to TRBD2. The CDR3 covers 12 residues. The ends lost 5 bases at V and 3 bases at J; junction bases unmatched: 4. The germline CDR1 and CDR2 sequences are DFQATT and SNEGSKA (reference sequence). The CDR3 DNA follows: TGCAGTGCTGCTACTAGCGACTACGAGCAGTACTTC. Its protein product is CSAATSDYEQYF.

V usage is TRBV5-1 and J usage is TRBJ2-7; 10 nucleotides line up with TRBD1. Germline V gene lookup returns CDR1 SGHRS and CDR2 YFSETQ. The V and J ends lost 3 bases and 2 bases, in that order; junction bases with no gene match: 5. The CDR3 runs to 15 residues. The CDR3 DNA is TGCGCCAGCAGCTATACCGGGACAGGGGCCTACGAGCAGTACTTC. This codes for CASSYTGTGAYEQYF.

This clonotype was counted a few times. The chain uses TRBV20-1 and TRBJ2-7; tentatively, D is TRBD1 (6 bases). Germline CDR1 DFQATT, CDR2 SNEGSKA (reference sequence). Trimming cost V 3 bases and J 3 bases, with 18 bases left between them. The CDR3 extends over 15 amino acids. CDR3 region: CSASLGTQAGYEQYF. The CDR3 DNA reads TGCAGTGCTAGCCTCGGGACACAAGCCGGCTACGAGCAGTACTTC.